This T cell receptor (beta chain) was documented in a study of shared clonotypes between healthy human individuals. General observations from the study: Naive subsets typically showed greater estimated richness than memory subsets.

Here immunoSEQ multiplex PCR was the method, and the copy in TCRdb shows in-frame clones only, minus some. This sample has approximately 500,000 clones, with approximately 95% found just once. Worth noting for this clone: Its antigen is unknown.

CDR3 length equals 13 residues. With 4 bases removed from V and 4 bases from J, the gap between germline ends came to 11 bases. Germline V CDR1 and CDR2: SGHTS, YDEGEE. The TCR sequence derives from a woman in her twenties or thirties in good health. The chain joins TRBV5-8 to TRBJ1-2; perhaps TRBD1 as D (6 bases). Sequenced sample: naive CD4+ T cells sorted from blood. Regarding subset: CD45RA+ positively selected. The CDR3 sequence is CASSQTGIYGYTF. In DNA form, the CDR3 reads TGTGCCAGCAGCCAAACAGGGATCTATGGCTACACCTTC. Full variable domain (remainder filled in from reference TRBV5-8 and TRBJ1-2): EAGVTQSPTHLIKTRGQQATLRCSPISGHTSVYWYQQALGLGLQFLLWYDEGEERNRGNFPPRFSGRQFPNYSSELNVNALELEDSALYLCASSQTGIYGYTFGSGTRLTVV.